These 15 T cell receptor beta chains were all obtained from the same sample, sequenced in a study of technical replicates of blood from several donors. Method: immunoSEQ multiplex PCR; TCRdb's copy keeps in-frame clones and lacks some. The sample consists of just over 70,000 clones, approximately 96% of them appearing once. The sample was T cells isolated from PBMCs. The receptors were sampled from a human donor in good health.

The V call is TRBV30, the J call TRBJ2-3, with no clear D. The V and J ends lost 4 bases and 0 bases respectively, with 2 bases between them. The CDR3 length is 11 residues. Germline assignment: CDR1 GTSNPN and CDR2 SVGIG (reference sequence). The CDR3 is CAWTSTDTQYF. CDR3 nucleotides: TGTGCCTGGACTAGCACAGATACGCAGTATTTT.

CDR3 region: CASGLIGQPKGTF. In DNA form, the CDR3 reads TGTGCTAGTGGTTTGATCGGACAGCCCAAAGGCACCTTC. V usage is TRBV12-5 and J usage is TRBJ1-2; a weak D match, TRBD1 (6 bases). Trimming took 2 bases from V and 13 from J, leaving 17 bases between them. CDR1 LGHNT and CDR2 FRNRAP come from the germline V gene. CDR3 length equals 13 residues.

J is TRBJ1-5 and V is TRBV11-2; unclear D gene. The CDR3 covers 15 residues. The V gene lost 0 bases and the J gene lost 0 bases, with 6 bases spanning the gap. Looked up from germline, CDR1 is SGHAT and CDR2 is FQNNGV. The CDR3: CASSLDVYSNQPQHF. The CDR3 DNA reads TGTGCCAGCAGCTTAGACGTGTATAGCAATCAGCCCCAGCATTTT.

The chain has TRBV7-3 and TRBJ2-2; tentative D call: TRBD1 (5 bases). The CDR3 covers 16 residues. Trimming removed 6 bases at V and 1 base at J, with 15 bases between. The germline V gene encodes CDR1 SGHTA and CDR2 FQGTGA. Here the CDR3 reads CASSLRIGQNTGELFF. The CDR3 nucleotides are TGTGCCAGCAGTTTACGGATAGGACAGAACACCGGGGAGCTGTTTTTT.

The chain links TRBV29-1 to TRBJ1-2; 7 bases fit TRBD1. The germline V gene encodes CDR1 SQVTM and CDR2 ANQGSEA. The CDR3 spans 14 residues. V was pared by 4 bases and J by 4 bases, with 9 bases of the junction left unmatched. The CDR3, as DNA: TGCAGCGTTGCGGCCGGGACAGTCCTCTATGGCTACACCTTC. Residues: CSVAAGTVLYGYTF.

The rearrangement joins TRBV28 to TRBJ1-4; weak D call: TRBD1 (6 bases). This CDR3 comprises 13 residues. The germline gives CDR1 MDHEN, CDR2 SYDVKM. With 6 bases removed from V and 8 bases from J, the gap between germline ends came to 13 bases. The CDR3 sequence: CASRLQGTEKLFF. CDR3 nucleotides: TGTGCCAGCAGATTACAGGGAACCGAAAAACTGTTTTTT.

This clone came up once. CDR3 loop: CASSYLEGGQPQHF. In DNA form, the CDR3 reads TGTGCCAGCAGTTATTTGGAGGGAGGTCAGCCCCAGCATTTT. The chain uses TRBV6-5 and TRBJ1-5; D unresolved. Trimming removed 3 bases at V and 6 bases at J, with 12 bases between. CDR3 size: 14 residues. The germline V gene has CDR1 MNHEY and CDR2 SVGAGI.

The chain combines TRBV25-1 with TRBJ1-2; TRBD1 might be the D (6 bases). V was clipped by 4 bases and J by 7 bases, with 7 bases between them. Germline CDR1 reads MGHDK; CDR2 reads SYGVNS. The CDR3 loop spans 11 amino acids. CDR3 protein: CASSGRGGYTF. As DNA, the CDR3 is TGTGCCAGCAGTGGCAGGGGTGGCTACACCTTC.

The rearrangement joins TRBV25-1 to TRBJ1-5; D perhaps matches TRBD1 (5 bases). The V end lost 5 bases, the J end lost 6 bases, and 11 bases lay between the germline ends. There are 13 residues in the CDR3. Germline V gene data show CDR1 as MGHDK and CDR2 as SYGVNS. The CDR3 bases are TGTGCCAGCAGTCTGGTGGGGGGTCAGCCCCAGCATTTT. Translated, it gives CASSLVGGQPQHF. Based on the CDR3 plus reference TRBV25-1 and TRBJ1-5, the full variable domain is EADIYQTPRYLVIGTGKKITLECSQTMGHDKMYWYQQDPGMELHLIHYSYGVNSTEKGDLSSESTVSRIRTEHFPLTLESARPSHTSQYLCASSLVGGQPQHFGDGTRLSIL.

Here the CDR3 DNA reads TGCGCCAGCAGCTCCGGACAGGCAGGGGCTGAAAAACTGTTTTTT. This codes for CASSSGQAGAEKLFF. The V and J genes are TRBV5-1 and TRBJ1-4, with TRBD1 matching over 7 bases. Germline loops: CDR1 SGHRS, CDR2 YFSETQ. The V segment lost 3 bases and the J segment 7 bases; nucleotides outside the gene matches: 9. The CDR3 has 15 amino acids.

J is TRBJ2-2 and V is TRBV2; 7 bases are shared with TRBD1. Germline CDR1 reads SNHLY; CDR2 reads FYNNEI. The CDR3 length is 14 residues. J gave up 6 bases and V 6 bases, and 7 bases lay outside the gene matches. CDR3: CASRIETGAGELFF. CDR3 DNA sequence: TGTGCCAGCAGAATTGAAACAGGGGCCGGGGAGCTGTTTTTT.

To note about this clone: Mismatch with germline at one junction end may stem from a read error. The genes are TRBV30 and TRBJ2-1; 9 positions match TRBD2. Germline V lookup: CDR1 GTSNPN, CDR2 SVGIG (reference sequence). The CDR3 has 13 residues. The CDR3 DNA is TGTGCCTGGAGTGTTCGACTAGCGGCGCCGCTCATCTTC. This translates into CAWSVRLAAPLIF.

The CDR3 DNA reads TGTGCCAGCAGCGGACAGGGCACAGACGAGCAGTACTTC. Encoded protein: CASSGQGTDEQYF. This chain links TRBV25-1 with TRBJ2-7; TRBD1 aligns across 8 bases. From germline, CDR1 is MGHDK and CDR2 SYGVNS. V lost 6 bases, J lost 5 bases, and 6 bases stayed unmatched. The CDR3 contains 13 residues.

This chain links TRBV18 with TRBJ1-5; 8 bases line up with TRBD1. V trimming: 0 bases; J trimming: 6 bases; junction bases outside the gene matches: 10. The CDR3 spans 17 residues. The V gene's germline CDR1 is KGHSH and CDR2 LQKENI. CDR3 loop: CASSPPVRTGLGQPQHF. Written as DNA, the CDR3 is TGTGCCAGCTCACCACCAGTCCGGACAGGGTTGGGTCAGCCCCAGCATTTT. Based on the CDR3 plus reference TRBV18 and TRBJ1-5, the full variable domain is NAGVMQNPRHLVRRRGQEARLRCSPMKGHSHVYWYRQLPEEGLKFMVYLQKENIIDESGMPKERFSAEFPKEGPSILRIQQVVRGDSAAYFCASSPPVRTGLGQPQHFGDGTRLSIL.

V gene TRBV18 combines with J gene TRBJ2-3; the match to TRBD1 covers 7 bases. The ends lost 4 bases at V and 0 bases at J; junction bases unmatched: 13. This CDR3 is built from 18 residues. CDR1 is KGHSH, CDR2 LQKENI, per germline. CDR3 loop: CASSRLGQLFRSTDTQYF. As DNA, the CDR3 is TGTGCCAGCTCACGACTGGGACAGCTCTTCCGTAGCACAGATACGCAGTATTTT. Drawing the rest from reference TRBV18 and TRBJ2-3, the complete variable domain is NAGVMQNPRHLVRRRGQEARLRCSPMKGHSHVYWYRQLPEEGLKFMVYLQKENIIDESGMPKERFSAEFPKEGPSILRIQQVVRGDSAAYFCASSRLGQLFRSTDTQYFGPGTRLTVL.